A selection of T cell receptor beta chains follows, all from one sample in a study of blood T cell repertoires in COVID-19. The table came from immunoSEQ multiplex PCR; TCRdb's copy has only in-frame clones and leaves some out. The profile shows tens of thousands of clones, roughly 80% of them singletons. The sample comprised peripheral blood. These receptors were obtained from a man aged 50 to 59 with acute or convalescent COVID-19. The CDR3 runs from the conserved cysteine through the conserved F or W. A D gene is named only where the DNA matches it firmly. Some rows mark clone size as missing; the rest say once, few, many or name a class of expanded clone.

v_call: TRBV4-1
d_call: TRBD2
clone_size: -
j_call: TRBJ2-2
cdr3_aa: CASSQGGRGTGELFF
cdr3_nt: TGCGCCAGCAGCCAAGGCGGGAGAGGGACCGGGGAGCTGTTTTTT

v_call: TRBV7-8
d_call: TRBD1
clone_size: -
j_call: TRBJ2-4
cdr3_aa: CASSPLDRLDKNIQYF
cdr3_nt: TGTGCCAGCAGCCCGCTGGACAGGCTCGACAAAAACATTCAGTACTTC

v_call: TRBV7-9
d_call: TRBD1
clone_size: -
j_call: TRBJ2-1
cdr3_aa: CVPGQGGNEQFF
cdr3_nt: TGTGTCCCGGGACAGGGGGGCAATGAGCAGTTCTTC

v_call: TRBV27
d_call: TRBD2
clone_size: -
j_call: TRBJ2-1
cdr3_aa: CASRPLAAVFYNEQFF
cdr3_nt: TGTGCCAGCAGACCACTAGCGGCTGTCTTCTACAATGAGCAGTTCTTC

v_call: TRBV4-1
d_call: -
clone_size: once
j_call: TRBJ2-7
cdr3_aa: CASSQGRLTRTYEQYF
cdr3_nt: TGCGCCAGCAGCCAAGGGCGGTTAACTCGGACCTACGAGCAGTACTTC

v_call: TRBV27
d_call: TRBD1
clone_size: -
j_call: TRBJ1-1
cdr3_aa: CASSFGTGGNTEAFF
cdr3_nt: TGTGCCAGCAGTTTCGGGACAGGGGGGAACACTGAAGCTTTCTTT

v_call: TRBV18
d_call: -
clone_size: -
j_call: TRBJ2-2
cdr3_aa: CASSPPGGGAGELFF
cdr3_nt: TGTGCCAGCTCCCCACCCGGAGGGGGCGCCGGGGAGCTGTTTTTT

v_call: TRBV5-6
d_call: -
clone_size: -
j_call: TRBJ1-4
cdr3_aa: CASRNSAEKLFF
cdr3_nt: TGTGCCAGCAGAAACAGTGCCGAAAAACTGTTTTTT

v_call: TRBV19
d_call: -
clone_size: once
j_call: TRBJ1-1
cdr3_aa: CASENRNTEAFF
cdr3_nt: TGTGCCAGCGAGAACAGGAACACTGAAGCTTTCTTT

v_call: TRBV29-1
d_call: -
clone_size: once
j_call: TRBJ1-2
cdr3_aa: CSVGGPGYTF
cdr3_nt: TGCAGCGTTGGAGGCCCTGGCTACACCTTC

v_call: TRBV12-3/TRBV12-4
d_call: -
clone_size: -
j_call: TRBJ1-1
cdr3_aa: CASSYGGRAEAFF
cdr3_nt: TGTGCCAGCAGCTACGGGGGTCGGGCTGAAGCTTTCTTT

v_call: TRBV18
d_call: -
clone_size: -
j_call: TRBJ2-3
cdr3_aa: CASSPLLGVKDTQYF
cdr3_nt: TGTGCCAGCTCACCCCTTTTGGGAGTAAAAGATACGCAGTATTTT

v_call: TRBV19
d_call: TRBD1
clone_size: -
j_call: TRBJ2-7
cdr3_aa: CASSPATGDEQYF
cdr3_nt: TGTGCCAGTAGTCCTGCGACAGGGGACGAGCAGTACTTC

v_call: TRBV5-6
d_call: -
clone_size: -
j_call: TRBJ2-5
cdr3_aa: CASSFGGGPGRSQETQYF
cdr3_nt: TGTGCCAGCAGCTTCGGGGGAGGTCCCGGCAGGAGCCAAGAGACCCAGTACTTC

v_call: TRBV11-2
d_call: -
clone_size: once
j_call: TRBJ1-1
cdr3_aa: CASSLGRNTEAFF
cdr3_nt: TGTGCCAGCAGCTTAGGCAGGAACACTGAAGCTTTCTTT

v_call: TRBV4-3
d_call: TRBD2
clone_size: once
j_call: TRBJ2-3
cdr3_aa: CASSPGASGGNTDTQYF
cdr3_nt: TGCGCCAGCAGCCCGGGGGCTAGCGGGGGGAACACAGATACGCAGTATTTT

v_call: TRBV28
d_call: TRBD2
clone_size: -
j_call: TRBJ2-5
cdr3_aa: CASSLSGSGRLETQYF
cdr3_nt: TGTGCCAGCAGTTTAAGTGGCAGCGGGAGGTTGGAGACCCAGTACTTC

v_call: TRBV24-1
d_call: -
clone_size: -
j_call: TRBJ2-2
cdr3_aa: CATSDGQRDTGELFF
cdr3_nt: TGTGCCACCAGTGATGGCCAGCGTGACACCGGGGAGCTGTTTTTT

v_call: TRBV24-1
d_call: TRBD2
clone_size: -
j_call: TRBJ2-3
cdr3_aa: CATSDSAGGGIDTQYF
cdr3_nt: TGTGCCACCAGTGATTCCGCGGGAGGGGGCATAGATACGCAGTATTTT

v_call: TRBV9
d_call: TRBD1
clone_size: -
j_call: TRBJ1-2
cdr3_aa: CASSTGQVPNLNYGYTF
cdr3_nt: TGTGCCAGCAGCACCGGACAGGTCCCCAATCTCAACTATGGCTACACCTTC

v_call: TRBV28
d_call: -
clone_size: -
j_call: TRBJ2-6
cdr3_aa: CATPGGSGANVLTF
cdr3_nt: TGTGCCACCCCTGGAGGGTCTGGGGCCAACGTCCTGACTTTC

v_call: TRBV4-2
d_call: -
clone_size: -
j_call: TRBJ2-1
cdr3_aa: CASSQARTAYNEQFF
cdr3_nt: TGTGCCAGCAGCCAAGCCCGGACAGCCTACAATGAGCAGTTCTTC

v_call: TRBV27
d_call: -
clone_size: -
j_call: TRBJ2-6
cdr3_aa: CASSLNLRNRHSGANVLTF
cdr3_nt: TGTGCCAGCAGTTTAAATCTGCGGAACAGGCACTCTGGGGCCAACGTCCTGACTTTC

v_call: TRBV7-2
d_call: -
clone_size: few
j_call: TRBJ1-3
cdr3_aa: CASSPRGQGNTIYF
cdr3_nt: TGTGCCAGCAGCCCGAGAGGGCAGGGGAACACCATATATTTT

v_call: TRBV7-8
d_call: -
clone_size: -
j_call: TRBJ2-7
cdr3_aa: CASSPVSSSYEQYF
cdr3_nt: TGTGCCAGCAGCCCAGTCTCCAGCTCCTACGAGCAGTACTTC

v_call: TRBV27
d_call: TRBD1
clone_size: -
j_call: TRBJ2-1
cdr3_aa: CASRAGTGPYNEQFF
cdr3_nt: TGTGCCAGCAGGGCCGGGACAGGACCTTACAATGAGCAGTTCTTC

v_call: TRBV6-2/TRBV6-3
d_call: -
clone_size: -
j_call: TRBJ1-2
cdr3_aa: CASSYLIRSIYNYGYTF
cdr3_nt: TGTGCCAGCAGTTACCTAATACGGTCTATTTACAACTATGGCTACACCTTC

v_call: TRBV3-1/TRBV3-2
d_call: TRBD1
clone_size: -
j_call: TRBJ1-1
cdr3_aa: CASSLGQGKGFF
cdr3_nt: TGTGCCAGCAGCCTCGGACAGGGTAAGGGTTTCTTT

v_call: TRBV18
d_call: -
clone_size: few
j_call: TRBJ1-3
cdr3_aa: CASSPTEAGNTIYF
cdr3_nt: TGTGCCAGCTCACCCACAGAAGCTGGAAACACCATATATTTT

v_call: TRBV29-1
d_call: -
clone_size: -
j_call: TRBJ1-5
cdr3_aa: CSVGEGARGQPQHF
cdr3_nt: TGCAGCGTTGGCGAAGGGGCGCGGGGCCAGCCCCAGCATTTT

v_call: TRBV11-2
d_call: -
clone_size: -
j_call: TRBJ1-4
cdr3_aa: CASSRNNGEKLFF
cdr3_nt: TGTGCCAGCAGCCGAAACAATGGTGAAAAACTGTTTTTT

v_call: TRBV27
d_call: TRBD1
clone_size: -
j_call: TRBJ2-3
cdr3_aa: CASSLTGGTTTDTQYF
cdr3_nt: TGTGCCAGCAGTTTGACAGGGGGAACAACGACAGATACGCAGTATTTT

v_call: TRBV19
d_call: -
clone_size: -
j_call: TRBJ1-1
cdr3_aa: CASSITESTEAFF
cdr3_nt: TGTGCCAGTAGCATTACAGAAAGCACTGAAGCTTTCTTT

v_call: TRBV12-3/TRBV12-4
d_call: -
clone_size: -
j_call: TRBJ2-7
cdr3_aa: CASSPVHPYEQYF
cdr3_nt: TGTGCCAGCTCCCCCGTACACCCGTACGAGCAGTACTTC

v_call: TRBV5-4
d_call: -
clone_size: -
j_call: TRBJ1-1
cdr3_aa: CASSSGRENTEAFF
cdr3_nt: TGTGCCAGCAGCTCCGGACGGGAGAACACTGAAGCTTTCTTT

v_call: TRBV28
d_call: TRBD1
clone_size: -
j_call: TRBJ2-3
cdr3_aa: CASSLGQGTDTQYF
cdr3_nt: TGTGCCAGCAGTTTAGGACAGGGCACAGATACGCAGTATTTT

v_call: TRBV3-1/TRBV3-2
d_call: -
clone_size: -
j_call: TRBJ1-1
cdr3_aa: CASSFHAENTEAFF
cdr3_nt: TGTGCCAGCAGCTTCCACGCGGAGAACACTGAAGCTTTCTTT

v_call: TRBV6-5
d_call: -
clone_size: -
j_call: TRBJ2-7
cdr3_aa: CASRRRREEVLGQYF
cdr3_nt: TGTGCCAGCAGAAGAAGACGCGAAGAGGTTTTAGGGCAGTACTTC

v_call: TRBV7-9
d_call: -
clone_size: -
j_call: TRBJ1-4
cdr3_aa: CALAGVLTNEKLFF
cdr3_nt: TGTGCCCTAGCGGGGGTTCTCACTAATGAAAAACTGTTTTTT

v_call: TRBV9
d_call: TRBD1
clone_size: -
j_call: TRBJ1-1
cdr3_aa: CASSPSSGGASGAFF
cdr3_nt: TGTGCCAGCAGCCCCAGTTCAGGGGGCGCATCCGGAGCTTTCTTT

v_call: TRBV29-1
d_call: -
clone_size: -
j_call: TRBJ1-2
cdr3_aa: CSVPTDGGRISYTF
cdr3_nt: TGCAGCGTCCCCACGGACGGAGGTAGAATTAGCTACACCTTC

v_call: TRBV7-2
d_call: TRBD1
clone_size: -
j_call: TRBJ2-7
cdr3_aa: CASGTGAYEQYF
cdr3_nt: TGTGCCAGCGGTACAGGGGCCTACGAGCAGTACTTC

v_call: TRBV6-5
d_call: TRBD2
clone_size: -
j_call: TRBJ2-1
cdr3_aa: CASQPAGGNNEQFF
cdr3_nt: TGTGCCAGCCAGCCGGCGGGAGGGAACAATGAGCAGTTCTTC

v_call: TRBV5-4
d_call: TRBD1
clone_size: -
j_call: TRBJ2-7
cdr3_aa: CASSLDGGQGIYEQYF
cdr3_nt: TGTGCCAGCAGCTTGGATGGCGGACAGGGGATCTACGAGCAGTACTTC

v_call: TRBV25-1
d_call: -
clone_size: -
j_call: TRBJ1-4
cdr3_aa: CASSEYPPVATNEKLFF
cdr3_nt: TGTGCCAGCAGTGAATATCCCCCAGTGGCAACTAATGAAAAACTGTTTTTT

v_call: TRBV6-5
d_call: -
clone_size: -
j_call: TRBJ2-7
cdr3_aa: CASSRYRDHSYEQYF
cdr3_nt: TGTGCCAGCAGCCGTTACAGGGACCATTCCTACGAGCAGTACTTC

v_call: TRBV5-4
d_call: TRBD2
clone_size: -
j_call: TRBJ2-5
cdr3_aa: CASSRGVDETQYF
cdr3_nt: TGTGCCAGCAGCCGGGGGGTGGACGAGACCCAGTACTTC

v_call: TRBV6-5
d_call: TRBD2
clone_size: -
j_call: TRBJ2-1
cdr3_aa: CASRGTRRVHEQFF
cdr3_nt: TGTGCCAGCAGAGGGACTAGAAGAGTCCATGAGCAGTTCTTC

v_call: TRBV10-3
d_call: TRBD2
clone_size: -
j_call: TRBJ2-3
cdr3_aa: CAISGRGDFDTQYF
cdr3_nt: TGTGCCATATCCGGGCGGGGGGACTTTGATACGCAGTATTTT

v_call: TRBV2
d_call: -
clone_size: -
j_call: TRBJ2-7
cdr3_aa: CASRTREQYF
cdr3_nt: TGTGCCAGCAGGACACGAGAGCAGTACTTC

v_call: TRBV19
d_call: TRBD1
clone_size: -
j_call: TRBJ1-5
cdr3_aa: CASSTRDYRGNQPQHF
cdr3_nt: TGTGCCAGTAGTACCCGGGATTACAGGGGAAATCAGCCCCAGCATTTT